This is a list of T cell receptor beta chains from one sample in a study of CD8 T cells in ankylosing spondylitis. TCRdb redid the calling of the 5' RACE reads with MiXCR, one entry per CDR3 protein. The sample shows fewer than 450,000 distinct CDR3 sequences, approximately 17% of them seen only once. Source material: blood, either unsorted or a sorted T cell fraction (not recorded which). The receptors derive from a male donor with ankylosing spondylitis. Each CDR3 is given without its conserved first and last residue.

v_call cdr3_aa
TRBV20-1 SARAGRGGELF
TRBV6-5 ASSYRQGANSPLH
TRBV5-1 ASSPQGGQGYGYT
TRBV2 ASTEFVSYNSPLH
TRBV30 AWSRGHEDTQY
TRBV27 ASKPGNTGELF
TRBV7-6 ASSRGVQRGYPDTQY
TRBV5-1 ASSLGLEADTQY
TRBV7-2 ASSLTSGRVRETQY
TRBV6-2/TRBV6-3 ASSTGGLARNTGELF
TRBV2 ASRTQVGNEQF
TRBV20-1 SAMTGGAYEQY
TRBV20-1 SAHPAGGRQETQY
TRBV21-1 ASSKEWAPEGTDTQY
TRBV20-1 SARDPRSSGNTIY
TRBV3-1 ASSQAGGGNQPQH
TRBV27 ASSPRQGFGELF
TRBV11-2 ASASGLAYNEQF
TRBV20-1 SARRWALNTEAF
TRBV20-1 SARKTSNYGYT
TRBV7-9 AVRTGTQYEQY
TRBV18 ASSPTGVGEQY
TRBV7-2 ASSFLGNSNQPQH
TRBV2 ASSGVTGTEAF
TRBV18 ASSQRQESAYEQY
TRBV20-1 SARDGTVGGNTIY
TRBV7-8 ASRPGLAGDYEQF
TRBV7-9 ASSSTGAGNEAF
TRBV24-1 ATSNRDSRYTGELF
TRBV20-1 SITRDLDTQY
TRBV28 ASKRTSGYNEQF
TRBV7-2 ASSFETGNTQY
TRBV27 ASSPRQGTYEQY
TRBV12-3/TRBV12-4 ASSFRAENTEAF
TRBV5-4 ASSGAGARLAGEGEQF
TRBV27 ASSLWGLAELTSTDTQY
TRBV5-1 ASSLALTPNEETQY
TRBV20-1 SAPERLAGGGSPYEQY
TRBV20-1 SASLTQETQY
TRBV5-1 ASSLEGIPNQPQH
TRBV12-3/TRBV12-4 ASSSRGRLTEAF
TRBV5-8 ASTGGWGNYGYT
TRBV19 ACYPGQGYEQY
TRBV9 ASSYRGEWETQY
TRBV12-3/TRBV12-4 ASIEAGTTGLWAF
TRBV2 ASRVGGGSPLH
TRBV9 ASSATGGYQPQH
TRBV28 ASSAIPPLAF
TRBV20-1 SARDPLAGAKETQY
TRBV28 ASSSSTGRNTEAF
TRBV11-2 ASSLRSGAVLIGETQY
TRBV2 ASSYSWETQY
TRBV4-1 ASSHRPEAGNTIY
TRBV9 ASSVNVLGATDTQY
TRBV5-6 ASSLEWNGYT
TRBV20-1 SARGDWWTSVPYEQY
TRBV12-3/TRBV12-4 ASNRGRGTDTQY
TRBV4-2 ASTVWEGANYGYT
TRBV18 ASSPSPYQPQH